This entry describes one T cell receptor beta chain. The PCR employed 60 Vbeta primers together with 13 Jbeta primers. Clones were sequenced by immunoSEQ multiplex PCR, and TCRdb holds only the in-frame ones, with some missing. The top ten hold less than 2% of the sample, which has roughly 190,000 clones, around 80% seen once. CDR3 length equals 12 residues. CDR1 is WSHSY, CDR2 SAAADI, per germline. V gave up 4 bases and J gave up 4 bases, with 5 bases separating them. This specimen belongs to a study of cytomegalovirus exposure and HLA in healthy donors. V usage is TRBV10-2 and J usage is TRBJ2-1; the D is unclear. Sequencing was performed on PBMCs. This TCR was recovered from a man aged 18 to 29 in good health and CMV-seronegative. This CDR3 reads CASSVEYNEQFF. The DNA of the CDR3 is TGCGCCAGCAGTGTTGAGTACAATGAGCAGTTCTTC.